The following is a T cell receptor (beta chain) sequence with its context. The antigen is unknown. This sample is drawn from a study of cytomegalovirus exposure and HLA in healthy donors. Primers: 60 Vbeta forward and 13 Jbeta reverse. Assay used: immunoSEQ multiplex PCR; TCRdb lists only in-frame clones, some missing. Altogether roughly 150,000 clones are present, roughly 80% being singletons, with the ten largest covering 3.4%. Study-wide points: Later on, an analysis tied around 17,000 TCR beta sequences to HLA alleles at 0.05 false discovery rate. Analysis was performed later, and it showed HLA-associated TCR beta chains to be more clonally expanded than equally common others.

Sequences were obtained from PBMCs. The sequence came from a male donor in good health and CMV-seronegative.

CDR3 in amino acids: CASSSYHDGGGYGYTF. The DNA of the CDR3 is TGCGCCAGCAGCTCCTACCACGATGGGGGAGGCTATGGCTACACCTTC. The chain employs TRBV5-1 and TRBJ1-2; a weak D match, TRBD1 (5 bases). Germline assignment: CDR1 SGHRS and CDR2 YFSETQ. Trimming shortened V by 3 bases and J by 4 bases, and 19 bases separated the two germline ends. The CDR3 spans 16 residues.